Listed below are T cell receptor beta chains from one sample, sequenced in a study of cytomegalovirus exposure and HLA in healthy donors. TCRdb's copy holds only in-frame clones and misses some; the assay was immunoSEQ multiplex PCR. In the table there are approximately 190,000 clones, about 81% of which are singletons. The source material was PBMCs. These receptors were collected from a woman under 30 in good health and CMV-seronegative. Each CDR3 is given with its conserved first and last residue. A D gene is named only where the DNA matches it firmly. Some rows mark clone size as missing; the rest say once, few, many or name a class of expanded clone.

clone_size j_call v_call d_call cdr3_aa cdr3_nt
. TRBJ2-7 TRBV6-5 TRBD1 CASSPRTGGKQYF TGTGCCAGCAGTCCCAGGACAGGGGGGAAGCAGTACTTC
. TRBJ2-2 TRBV7-6 TRBD2 CASSPRAGGLSGELFF TGTGCCAGCAGCCCCCGAGCGGGGGGTTTGTCCGGGGAGCTGTTTTTT
few TRBJ2-5 TRBV27 TRBD2 CASSPLALAGVVVPETQYF TGTGCCAGCTCCCCCCTGGCGCTAGCGGGAGTAGTAGTGCCAGAGACCCAGTACTTC
. TRBJ1-5 TRBV5-6 TRBD1 CASSQGTGNGPQHF TGTGCCAGCAGCCAGGGGACAGGGAACGGGCCCCAGCATTTT
. TRBJ1-3 TRBV18 TRBD1 CASSLNDRGSGNTIYF TGTGCCAGCTCTCTTAACGACAGGGGCTCTGGAAACACCATATATTTT
. TRBJ2-7 TRBV7-2 TRBD1 CASSLASRGGDEQYF TGTGCCAGCAGCTTGGCTAGTCGAGGGGGCGACGAGCAGTACTTC
. TRBJ1-1 TRBV11-3 TRBD1 CASSPTGGTEAFF TGTGCCAGCAGCCCGACAGGGGGGACTGAAGCTTTCTTT
once TRBJ2-1 TRBV6-5 . CASSYSVGHEQFF TGTGCCAGCAGTTACTCAGTGGGGCATGAGCAGTTCTTC
few TRBJ1-2 TRBV6-5 TRBD1 CASRLQGAGGYTF TGTGCCAGCAGACTTCAGGGGGCGGGAGGCTACACCTTC
. TRBJ1-2 TRBV29-1 . CSSKGAGNYGYTF TGCAGCTCCAAAGGGGCAGGGAACTATGGCTACACCTTC
few TRBJ2-7 TRBV6-1 . CASSEQRNYEQYF TGTGCCAGCAGTGAGCAGCGGAACTACGAGCAGTACTTC
once TRBJ2-1 TRBV7-6 TRBD2 CASSLGWTSGEHPYNEQFF TGTGCCAGCAGCTTAGGATGGACTAGCGGAGAACACCCTTACAATGAGCAGTTCTTC
. TRBJ2-7 TRBV5-1 . CASSSEYSSAGEQYF TGCGCCAGCAGCTCGGAGTACTCTTCCGCGGGGGAGCAGTACTTC
once TRBJ2-2 TRBV5-1 TRBD2 CASSLGLAGAGGELFF TGCGCCAGCAGCTTGGGACTAGCGGGAGCCGGCGGGGAGCTGTTTTTT
. TRBJ2-3 TRBV9 TRBD2 CASSVISSGISTDTQYF TGTGCCAGCAGCGTAATATCTAGCGGGATTAGCACAGATACGCAGTATTTT
. TRBJ1-5 TRBV7-9 TRBD1 CASSLAGQGNQPQHF TGTGCCAGCAGCTTAGCCGGACAGGGTAATCAGCCCCAGCATTTT
once TRBJ2-5 TRBV9 TRBD2 CASSAPGLASPLYQETQYF TGTGCCAGCAGCGCCCCGGGACTAGCGTCCCCCCTGTACCAAGAGACCCAGTACTTC
. TRBJ1-5 TRBV11-2 TRBD1 CASSFDRGDQPQHF TGTGCCAGCAGCTTTGACAGGGGAGATCAGCCCCAGCATTTT
. TRBJ2-3 TRBV7-3 TRBD1 CASSLTGTGSDTQYF TGTGCCAGCAGCTTGACCGGGACAGGGTCGGATACGCAGTATTTT
few TRBJ1-5 TRBV4-1 . CASSQDSDSNQPQHF TGCGCCAGCAGCCAAGACAGTGATAGCAATCAGCCCCAGCATTTT
. TRBJ2-3 TRBV25-1 . CASRQVSTDTQYF TGTGCCAGCAGACAGGTCAGCACAGATACGCAGTATTTT
. TRBJ1-5 TRBV11-2 . CASSLSSNQPQHF TGTGCCAGCAGCTTGAGTAGCAATCAGCCCCAGCATTTT
. TRBJ2-7 TRBV29-1 . CSYKEGEQYF TGCAGCTATAAGGAGGGCGAGCAGTACTTT
. TRBJ1-2 TRBV7-2 TRBD1 CASSLAGQGAYGYTF TGTGCCAGCAGCTTAGCGGGACAGGGGGCCTATGGCTACACCTTC
. TRBJ1-5 TRBV4-1 . CASSQDAGANPYQPQHF TGCGCCAGCAGCCAAGATGCAGGGGCGAACCCCTATCAGCCCCAGCATTTT
. TRBJ1-1 TRBV7-9 . CASSLGSYEAFF TGTGCCAGCAGCTTAGGATCCTATGAAGCTTTCTTT
. TRBJ2-1 TRBV5-1 TRBD2 CASSLQGQRDYNEQFF TGCGCCAGCAGCTTGCAGGGCCAGCGGGACTACAATGAGCAGTTCTTC
once TRBJ1-1 TRBV29-1 . CSVASGQMNTEAFF TGCAGCGTTGCCTCGGGACAAATGAACACTGAAGCTTTCTTT
. TRBJ2-7 TRBV4-1 TRBD2 CASSPGGLAGGDSYEQYF TGCGCCAGCAGCCCCGGAGGACTAGCGGGAGGGGACTCCTACGAGCAGTACTTC
. TRBJ2-7 TRBV11-2 . CASSLERRYEQYF TGTGCCAGCAGCTTAGAACGGCGGTACGAGCAGTACTTC
. TRBJ2-1 TRBV5-1 TRBD1 CASSLGGTGYNEQFF TGCGCCAGCAGCTTGGGGGGGACAGGGTACAATGAGCAGTTCTTC
. TRBJ2-2 TRBV5-6 . CASSFSGVKDTGELFF TGTGCCAGCAGCTTTTCAGGGGTAAAGGACACCGGGGAGCTGTTTTTT
. TRBJ2-3 TRBV30 TRBD2 CAWEMATSTDTQYF TGTGCCTGGGAGATGGCGACTAGCACCGATACGCAGTATTTT
. TRBJ2-5 TRBV19 TRBD1 CASSAPRQGPWGAQYF TGTGCCAGTAGTGCTCCTCGACAGGGGCCTTGGGGGGCCCAGTACTTC
once TRBJ2-7 TRBV6-5 . CASSYSWGRNEQYF TGTGCCAGCAGTTACTCTTGGGGGCGAAATGAGCAGTACTTC
. TRBJ2-1 TRBV7-9 TRBD1 CASSITGTGDPYNEQFF TGTGCCAGCAGCATAACCGGGACAGGGGACCCCTACAATGAGCAGTTCTTC
. TRBJ2-7 TRBV12-5 TRBD2 CASGLVAGISYEQYF TGTGCTAGTGGTTTGGTAGCGGGGATTTCCTACGAGCAGTACTTC
. TRBJ2-5 TRBV9 . CASSRGRDQETQYF TGTGCCAGCAGCCGTGGCAGGGACCAAGAGACCCAGTACTTC
. TRBJ2-7 TRBV27 TRBD2 CATSPILAGGSAEQYF TGTGCCACCTCTCCTATACTAGCGGGAGGATCTGCCGAGCAGTACTTC
. TRBJ2-3 TRBV27 TRBD1 CASSPNRGWSGTQYF TGTGCCAGCAGTCCAAACAGGGGGTGGTCAGGTACGCAGTATTTT
. TRBJ2-6 TRBV7-8 . CASSLGGGNSGANVLTF TGTGCCAGCAGCTTAGGTGGCGGCAACTCTGGGGCCAACGTCCTGACTTTC
. TRBJ2-7 TRBV11-3 TRBD1 CASSLAPLRDRGVRGEQYF TGTGCCAGCAGCTTGGCCCCACTCCGGGACAGGGGGGTTCGGGGCGAGCAGTACTTC
few TRBJ2-7 TRBV29-1 TRBD1 CSVWTGGHYEQYF TGCAGCGTATGGACAGGGGGGCACTACGAGCAGTACTTC
. TRBJ1-2 TRBV10-1 . CASSEGGTYGYTF TGCGCCAGCAGTGAAGGGGGTACCTATGGCTACACCTTC
once TRBJ2-7 TRBV27 TRBD1 CASRWDRGSYEQYF TGTGCCAGCAGGTGGGACAGGGGGAGTTACGAGCAGTACTTC